Listed here is a single T cell receptor (beta chain). CDR3 length: 15 amino acids. Germline lookup yields CDR1 KGHDR and CDR2 SFDVKD. The V and J ends lost 3 bases and 2 bases respectively, with 10 bases between them. Authors' processing steps: Reference gene primer amplification yielded estimated nucleated cell counts. Measured with immunoSEQ multiplex PCR; TCRdb has only the in-frame clones, and not every one. The V and J calls and the clone size are those of that table, but D and trimming were determined from the DNA. This repertoire shows 63,000 or so clones, roughly three quarters found once; its top ten account for roughly 9.2%. These data come from a study of blood T cell repertoires in COVID-19. Study-wide background: The study drew acute and convalescent COVID-19 samples from the United States, Italy and Spain. PBMCs, B-cell-depleted T cells, or T cells were the source of the cDNA or gDNA that made up the material.

The J gene is TRBJ1-5, the V gene TRBV24-1; D is undetermined. The TCR was taken from a human donor in a cohort sampled during active COVID-19. Sequenced sample: peripheral blood. CDR3 in DNA: TGTGCCACCAGTGATGCCGGGAGCGGCAATCAGCCCCAGCATTTT. Its protein product is CATSDAGSGNQPQHF.